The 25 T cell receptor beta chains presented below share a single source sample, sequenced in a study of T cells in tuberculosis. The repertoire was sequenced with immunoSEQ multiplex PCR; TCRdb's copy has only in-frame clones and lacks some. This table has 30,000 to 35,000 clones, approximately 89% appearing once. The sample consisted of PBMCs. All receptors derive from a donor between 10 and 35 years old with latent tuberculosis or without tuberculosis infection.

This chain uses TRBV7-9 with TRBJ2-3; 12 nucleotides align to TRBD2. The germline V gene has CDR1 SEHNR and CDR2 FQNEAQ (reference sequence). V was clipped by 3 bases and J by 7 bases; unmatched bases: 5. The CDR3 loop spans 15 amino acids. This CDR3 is CASSFFGTSGYTQYF. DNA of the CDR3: TGTGCCAGCAGCTTCTTTGGGACTAGCGGGTATACGCAGTATTTT. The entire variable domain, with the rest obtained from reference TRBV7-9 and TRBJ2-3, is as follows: DTGVSQNPRHKITKRGQNVTFRCDPISEHNRLYWYRQTLGQGPEFLTYFQNEAQLEKSRLLSDRFSAERPKGSFSTLEIQRTEQGDSAMYLCASSFFGTSGYTQYFGPGTRLTVL.

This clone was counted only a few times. For the CDR3, the DNA is TGTGCCAGCAGTTTAGGGGCAGATAATTCACCCCTCCACTTT. Protein: CASSLGADNSPLHF. The V gene is TRBV28, the J gene TRBJ1-6; possible D gene TRBD1, 5 bases. V lost 2 bases and J lost 5, with 7 bases in between. Germline values: CDR1 MDHEN, CDR2 SYDVKM. There are 14 residues in the CDR3.

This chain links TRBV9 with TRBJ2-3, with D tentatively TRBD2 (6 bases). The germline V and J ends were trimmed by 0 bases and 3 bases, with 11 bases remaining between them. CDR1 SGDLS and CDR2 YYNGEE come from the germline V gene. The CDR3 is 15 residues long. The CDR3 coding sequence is TGTGCCAGCAGCGTAGTGGAGGGCCGGACAGATACGCAGTATTTT. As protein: CASSVVEGRTDTQYF.

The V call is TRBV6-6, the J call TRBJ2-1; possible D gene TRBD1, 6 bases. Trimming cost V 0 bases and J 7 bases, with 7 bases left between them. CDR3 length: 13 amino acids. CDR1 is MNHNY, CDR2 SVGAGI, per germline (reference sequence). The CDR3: CASSYSTGNEQFF. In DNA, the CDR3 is TGTGCCAGCAGTTACTCAACAGGGAATGAGCAGTTCTTC.

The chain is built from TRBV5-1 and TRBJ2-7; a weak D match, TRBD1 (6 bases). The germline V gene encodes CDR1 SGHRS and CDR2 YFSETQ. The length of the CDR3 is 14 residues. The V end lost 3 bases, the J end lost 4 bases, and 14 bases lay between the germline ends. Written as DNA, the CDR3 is TGCGCCAGCAGCTCCCAGGGGACCCCTTACGAGCAGTACTTC. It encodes CASSSQGTPYEQYF.

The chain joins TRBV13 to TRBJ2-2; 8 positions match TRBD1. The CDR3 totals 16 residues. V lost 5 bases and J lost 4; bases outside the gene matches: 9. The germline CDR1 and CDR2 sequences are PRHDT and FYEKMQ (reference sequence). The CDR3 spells CASSRGRGRGTGELFF. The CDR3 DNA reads TGTGCCAGCAGCCGAGGCAGGGGGCGAGGCACCGGGGAGCTGTTTTTT.

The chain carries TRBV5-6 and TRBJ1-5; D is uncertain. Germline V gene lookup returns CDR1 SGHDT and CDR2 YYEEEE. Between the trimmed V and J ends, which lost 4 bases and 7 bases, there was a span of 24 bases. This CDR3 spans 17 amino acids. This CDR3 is CASSSRGIPIELQPQHF. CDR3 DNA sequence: TGTGCCAGCAGCAGTCGAGGGATTCCTATTGAGTTGCAGCCCCAGCATTTT.

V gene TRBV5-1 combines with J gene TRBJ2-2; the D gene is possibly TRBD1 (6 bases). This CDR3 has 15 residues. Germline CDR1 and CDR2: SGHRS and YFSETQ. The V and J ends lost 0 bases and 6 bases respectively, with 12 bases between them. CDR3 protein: CASSLALGAPGELFF. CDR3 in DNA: TGCGCCAGCAGCTTGGCCTTGGGGGCCCCCGGGGAGCTGTTTTTT.

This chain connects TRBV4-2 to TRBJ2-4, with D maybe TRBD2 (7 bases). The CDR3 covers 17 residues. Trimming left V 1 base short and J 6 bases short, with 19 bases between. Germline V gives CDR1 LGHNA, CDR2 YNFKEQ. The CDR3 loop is CASSQVGWGGKGNIQYF. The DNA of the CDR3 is TGTGCCAGCAGCCAAGTAGGATGGGGGGGCAAAGGAAACATTCAGTACTTC.

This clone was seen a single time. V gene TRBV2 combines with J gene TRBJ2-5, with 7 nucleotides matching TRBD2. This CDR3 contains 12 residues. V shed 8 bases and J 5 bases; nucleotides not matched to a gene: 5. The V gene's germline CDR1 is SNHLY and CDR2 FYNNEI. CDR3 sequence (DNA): TGTGCCAGCGGGGGGGGTACGGAGACCCAGTACTTC. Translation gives CASGGGTETQYF. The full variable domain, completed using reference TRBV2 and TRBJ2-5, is EPEVTQTPSHQVTQMGQEVILRCVPISNHLYFYWYRQILGQKVEFLVSFYNNEISEKSEIFDDQFSVERPDGSNFTLKIRSTKLEDSAMYFCASGGGTETQYFGPGTRLLVL.

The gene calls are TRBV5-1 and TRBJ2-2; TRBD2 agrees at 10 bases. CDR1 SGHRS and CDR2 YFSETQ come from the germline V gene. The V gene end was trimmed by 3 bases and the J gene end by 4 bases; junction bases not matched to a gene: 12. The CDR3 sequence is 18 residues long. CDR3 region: CASSWKGLAEGGTGELFF. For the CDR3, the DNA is TGCGCCAGCAGCTGGAAAGGACTAGCGGAAGGGGGCACCGGGGAGCTGTTTTTT. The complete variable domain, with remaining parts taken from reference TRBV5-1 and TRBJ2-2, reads KAGVTQTPRYLIKTRGQQVTLSCSPISGHRSVSWYQQTPGQGLQFLFEYFSETQRNKGNFPGRFSGRQFSNSRSEMNVSTLELGDSALYLCASSWKGLAEGGTGELFFGEGSRLTVL.

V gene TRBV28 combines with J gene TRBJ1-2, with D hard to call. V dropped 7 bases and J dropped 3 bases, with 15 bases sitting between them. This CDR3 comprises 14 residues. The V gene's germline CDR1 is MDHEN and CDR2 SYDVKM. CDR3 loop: CASKTQIVDYGYTF. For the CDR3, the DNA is TGTGCCAGCAAGACTCAAATAGTGGACTATGGCTACACCTTC.

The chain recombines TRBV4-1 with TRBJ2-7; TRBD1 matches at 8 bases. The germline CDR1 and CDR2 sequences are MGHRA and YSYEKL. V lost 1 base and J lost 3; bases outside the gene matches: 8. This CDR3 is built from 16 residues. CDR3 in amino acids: CASSQGAGTGVYEQYF. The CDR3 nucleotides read TGCGCCAGCAGCCAAGGAGCCGGGACAGGAGTCTACGAGCAGTACTTC.

The CDR3, as DNA: TGTGCCAGCAGTTATCGCAGGGATGGCGAGCAGTACTTC. It codes for CASSYRRDGEQYF. The chain joins TRBV7-9 to TRBJ2-7; the D gene is possibly TRBD1 (5 bases). This CDR3 has 13 amino acids. CDR1 is SEHNR and CDR2 is FQNEAQ in the germline V gene (reference sequence). With 6 bases removed from V and 6 bases from J, the gap between germline ends came to 15 bases. The variable domain in full, completed from reference TRBV7-9 and TRBJ2-7, reads DTGVSQNPRHKITKRGQNVTFRCDPISEHNRLYWYRQTLGQGPEFLTYFQNEAQLEKSRLLSDRFSAERPKGSFSTLEIQRTEQGDSAMYLCASSYRRDGEQYFGPGTRLTVT.

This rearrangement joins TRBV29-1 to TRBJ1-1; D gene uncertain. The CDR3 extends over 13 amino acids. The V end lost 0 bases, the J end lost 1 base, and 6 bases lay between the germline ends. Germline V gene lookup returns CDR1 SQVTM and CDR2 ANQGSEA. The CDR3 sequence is CSVEDPWNTEAFF. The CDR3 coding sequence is TGCAGCGTTGAAGATCCTTGGAACACTGAAGCTTTCTTT.

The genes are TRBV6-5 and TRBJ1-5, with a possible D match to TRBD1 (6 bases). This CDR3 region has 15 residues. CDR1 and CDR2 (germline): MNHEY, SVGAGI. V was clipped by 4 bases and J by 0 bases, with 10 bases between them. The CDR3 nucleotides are TGTGCCAGCAGTTCGGGGGGCAATAGCAATCAGCCCCAGCATTTT. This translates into CASSSGGNSNQPQHF.

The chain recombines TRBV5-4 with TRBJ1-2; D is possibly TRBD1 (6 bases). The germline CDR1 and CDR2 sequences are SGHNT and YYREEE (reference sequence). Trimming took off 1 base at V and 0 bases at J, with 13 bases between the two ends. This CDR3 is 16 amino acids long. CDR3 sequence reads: CASSLRYRETNYGYTF. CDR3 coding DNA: TGTGCCAGCAGCTTGAGATACAGGGAGACTAACTATGGCTACACCTTC.

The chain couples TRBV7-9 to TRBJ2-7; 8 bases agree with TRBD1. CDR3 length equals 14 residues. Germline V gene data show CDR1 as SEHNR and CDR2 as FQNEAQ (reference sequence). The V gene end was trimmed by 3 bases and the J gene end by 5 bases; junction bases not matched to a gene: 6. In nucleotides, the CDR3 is TGTGCCAGCAGCTTGGACAGGGAATCCGACGAGCAGTACTTC. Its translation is CASSLDRESDEQYF. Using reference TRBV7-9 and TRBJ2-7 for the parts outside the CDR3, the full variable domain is DTGVSQNPRHKITKRGQNVTFRCDPISEHNRLYWYRQTLGQGPEFLTYFQNEAQLEKSRLLSDRFSAERPKGSFSTLEIQRTEQGDSAMYLCASSLDRESDEQYFGPGTRLTVT.

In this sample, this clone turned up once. Here the CDR3 reads CASSRTASNYGYTF. DNA of the CDR3: TGTGCCAGCAGCCGGACAGCCTCTAACTATGGCTACACCTTC. The chain uses TRBV6-5 and TRBJ1-2, with D possibly matching TRBD1 (6 bases). V was shortened by 6 bases and J by 0 bases, with 11 bases between the two germline ends. The length of the CDR3 is 14 residues. Germline loops: CDR1 MNHEY, CDR2 SVGAGI.

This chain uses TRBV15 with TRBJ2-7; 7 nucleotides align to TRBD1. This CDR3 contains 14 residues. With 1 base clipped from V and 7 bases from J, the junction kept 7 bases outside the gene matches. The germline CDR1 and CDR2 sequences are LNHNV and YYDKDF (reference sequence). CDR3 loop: CATSRAGQPWEQYF. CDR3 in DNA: TGTGCCACCAGCAGAGCGGGACAGCCTTGGGAGCAGTACTTC. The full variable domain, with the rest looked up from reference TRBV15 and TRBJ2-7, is DAMVIQNPRYQVTQFGKPVTLSCSQTLNHNVMYWYQQKSSQAPKLLFHYYDKDFNNEADTPDNFQSRRPNTSFCFLDIRSPGLGDTAMYLCATSRAGQPWEQYFGPGTRLTVT.

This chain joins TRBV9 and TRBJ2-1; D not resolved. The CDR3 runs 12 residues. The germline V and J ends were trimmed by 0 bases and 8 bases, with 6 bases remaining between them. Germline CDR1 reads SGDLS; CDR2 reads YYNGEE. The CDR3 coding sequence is TGTGCCAGCAGCGTAGACTTCCATGAGCAGTTCTTC. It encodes CASSVDFHEQFF.

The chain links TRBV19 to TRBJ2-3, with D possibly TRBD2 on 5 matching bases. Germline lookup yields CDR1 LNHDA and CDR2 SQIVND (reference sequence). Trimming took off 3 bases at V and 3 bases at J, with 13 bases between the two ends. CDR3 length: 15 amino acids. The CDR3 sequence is CASSIGEGQTDTQYF. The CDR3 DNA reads TGTGCCAGTAGTATTGGAGAGGGCCAGACAGATACGCAGTATTTT.

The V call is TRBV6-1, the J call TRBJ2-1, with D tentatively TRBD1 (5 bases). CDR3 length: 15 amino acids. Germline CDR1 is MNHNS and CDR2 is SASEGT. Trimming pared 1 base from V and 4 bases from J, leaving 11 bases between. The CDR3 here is CASSEERGRYNEQFF. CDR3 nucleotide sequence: TGTGCCAGCAGTGAAGAAAGGGGCCGGTACAATGAGCAGTTCTTC.

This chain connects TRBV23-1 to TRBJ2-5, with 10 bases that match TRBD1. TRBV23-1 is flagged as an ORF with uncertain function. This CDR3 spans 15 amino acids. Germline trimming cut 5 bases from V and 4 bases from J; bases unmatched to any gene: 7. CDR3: CASSTRDRGLETQYF. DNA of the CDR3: TGCGCCAGCAGTACACGAGACAGGGGGCTAGAGACCCAGTACTTC.

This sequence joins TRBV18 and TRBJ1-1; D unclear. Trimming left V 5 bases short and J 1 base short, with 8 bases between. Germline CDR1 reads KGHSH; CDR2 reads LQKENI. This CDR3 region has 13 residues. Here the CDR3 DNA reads TGTGCCAGCTCAGAGACACAGAACACTGAAGCTTTCTTT. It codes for CASSETQNTEAFF. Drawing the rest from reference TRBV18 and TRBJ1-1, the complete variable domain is NAGVMQNPRHLVRRRGQEARLRCSPMKGHSHVYWYRQLPEEGLKFMVYLQKENIIDESGMPKERFSAEFPKEGPSILRIQQVVRGDSAAYFCASSETQNTEAFFGQGTRLTVV.